This T cell receptor beta chain derives from a study of OX40 agonist ivuxolimab in advanced cancers. Overall study: Intravenous ivuxolimab was administered to patients every 2 weeks at 0.01 to 10 mg/kg. Earlier anti-PD-1, anti-PD-L1 or anti-CTLA-4 therapy was permitted; roughly 40% had received some. The study, taken as a whole, reports: Clonal expansion from baseline to week 6 occurred in both CD4+ and CD8+ T cells. Clonal expansion among partial responders at 0.1-3.0 mg/kg ranked near the lowest.

Clones were read by immunoSEQ multiplex PCR, and TCRdb kept only the in-frame ones, dropping some. The table lists tens of thousands of clones, about 88% of them singletons. V was clipped by 0 bases and J by 8 bases, with 5 bases between them. Per germline, CDR1 SGHNT and CDR2 YYREEE (reference sequence). CDR3 length: 11 residues. Comment on this clone: The antigen is not known.

The clonotype was recovered from an adult with an advanced solid tumor such as melanoma, head and neck, liver or kidney cancer. The chain couples TRBV5-4 to TRBJ1-2; unclear D gene. The material was CD4+ or CD8+ T cells sorted from blood, obtained in a trial of the OX40 agonist ivuxolimab. CDR3 sequence reads: CASSLAGGYTF. CDR3 coding DNA: TGTGCCAGCAGCTTGGCGGGGGGCTACACCTTC.